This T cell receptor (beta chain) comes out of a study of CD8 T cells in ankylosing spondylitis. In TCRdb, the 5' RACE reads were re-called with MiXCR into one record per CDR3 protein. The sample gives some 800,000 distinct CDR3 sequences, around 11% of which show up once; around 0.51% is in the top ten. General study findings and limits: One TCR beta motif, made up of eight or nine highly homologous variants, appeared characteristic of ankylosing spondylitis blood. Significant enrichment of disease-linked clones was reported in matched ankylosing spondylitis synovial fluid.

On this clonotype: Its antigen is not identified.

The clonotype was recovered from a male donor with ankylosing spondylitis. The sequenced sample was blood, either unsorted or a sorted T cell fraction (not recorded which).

Here the CDR3 DNA reads TGTGCCACCAGTGACAGCATCTATAATTCACCCCTCCACTTT. Its protein is CATSDSIYNSPLHF. The J gene is TRBJ1-6, the V gene TRBV24-1; D remains unclear. Germline CDR1 KGHDR, CDR2 SFDVKD. This CDR3 comprises 14 residues. V was pared by 4 bases and J by 3 bases, with 6 bases between.